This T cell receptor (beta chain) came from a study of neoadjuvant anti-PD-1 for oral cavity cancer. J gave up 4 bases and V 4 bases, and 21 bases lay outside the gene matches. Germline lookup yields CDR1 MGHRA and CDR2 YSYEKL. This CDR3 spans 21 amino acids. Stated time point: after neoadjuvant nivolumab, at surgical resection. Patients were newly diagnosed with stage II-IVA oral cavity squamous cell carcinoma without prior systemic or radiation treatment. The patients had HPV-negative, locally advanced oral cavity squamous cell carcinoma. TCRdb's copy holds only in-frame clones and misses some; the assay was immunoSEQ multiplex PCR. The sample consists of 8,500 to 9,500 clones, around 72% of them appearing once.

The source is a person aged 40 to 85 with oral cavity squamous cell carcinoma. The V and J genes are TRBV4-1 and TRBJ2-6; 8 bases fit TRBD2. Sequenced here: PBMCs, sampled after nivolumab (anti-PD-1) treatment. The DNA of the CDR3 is TGCGCCAGCAGCCTCCGAAGATGGAGCGGAGCGGGAGAGCCCGGGGCCAACGTCCTGACTTTC. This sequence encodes CASSLRRWSGAGEPGANVLTF.